This T cell receptor beta chain was captured by sequencing in a study of T cells in Graves' hyperthyroidism and ophthalmopathy. Regarding this clonotype: The antigen is not known.

TCR beta CDR3 region amplification was performed from RNA transcripts. TCR CDR3 underwent first-round RT-PCR with the HTBI primer set. TCRdb redid the calling of the multiplex PCR reads with MiXCR, one entry per CDR3 protein. The table has about 200,000 distinct CDR3 sequences, about a sixth seen once. Germline V gene lookup returns CDR1 MNHNS and CDR2 SASEGT. The V end was cut by 3 bases, the J end by 4 bases, with 17 bases between. The CDR3 has 16 amino acids. Study observations and caveats: Most thyroid clonotypes expanded above 0.001 were also detected in blood.

Sequenced: blood. The gene calls are TRBV6-1 and TRBJ2-3, with D unclear. The clonotype was recovered from a woman aged 50 to 60 with Graves' hyperthyroidism. DNA for the CDR3: TGTGCCAGCAGTGATTATTCCTTCCCTAAATCAGATACGCAGTATTTT. Translation gives CASSDYSFPKSDTQYF.